The 32 T cell receptor beta chains presented below share a single source sample, sequenced in a study of T cell clones after liver transplantation. Some clones are missing from TCRdb's copy, which holds only in-frame ones; the method was immunoSEQ multiplex PCR. The sample holds some 60,000 clones; 70% are singletons and the top ten take approximately 2.8%. Sample: CD4+ T cells from blood, taken at the roughly 15-month timepoint. These receptors were taken from a human patient who received a liver transplant. Some T cells may arise from the graft donor.

The V gene is TRBV29-1, the J gene TRBJ1-5, with D possibly TRBD1 on 5 matching bases. Per the germline V gene, CDR1 is SQVTM and CDR2 is ANQGSEA. V was cut by 6 bases and J by 3 bases, with 15 bases left in between. The CDR3 runs to 14 residues. The CDR3 region is CSVKAGGDNQPQHF. The CDR3 region has the DNA TGCAGCGTCAAGGCGGGGGGGGACAATCAGCCCCAGCATTTT.

This clone was counted only a few times. V and J are TRBV7-8 and TRBJ1-1; 7 nucleotides match TRBD1. Germline V lookup: CDR1 SGHVS, CDR2 FQNEAQ. The V segment lost 2 bases and the J segment 0 bases; nucleotides outside the gene matches: 3. The CDR3 consists of 15 residues. The CDR3 spells CASSLTGDMNTEAFF. The DNA of the CDR3 is TGTGCCAGCAGCTTAACAGGGGATATGAACACTGAAGCTTTCTTT.

This clone came up many times. The rearrangement uses TRBV6-6 and TRBJ2-3; D is unresolved. The CDR3 loop spans 13 amino acids. Per germline, CDR1 MNHNY and CDR2 SVGAGI (reference sequence). Trimming pared 0 bases from V and 6 bases from J, leaving 7 bases between. The DNA of the CDR3 is TGTGCCAGCAGTTACTCGATGCGTGATACGCAGTATTTT. Translating it yields CASSYSMRDTQYF.

This clone was recorded at least ten times. The rearrangement links TRBV5-1 to TRBJ1-3; tentatively, D is TRBD1 (5 bases). Germline V gene data show CDR1 as SGHRS and CDR2 as YFSETQ. Trimming removed 4 bases at V and 0 bases at J, with 14 bases between. CDR3 length equals 16 residues. The CDR3 nucleotides read TGCGCCAGCAGCGGAGACAGTGTGAGCTCTGGAAACACCATATATTTT. This encodes CASSGDSVSSGNTIYF.

The rearrangement uses TRBV19 and TRBJ1-5; D is unclear. The germline CDR1 and CDR2 sequences are LNHDA and SQIVND (reference sequence). CDR3 length equals 13 residues. V lost 5 bases, J lost 7 bases, and 12 bases lay in between. CDR3 in amino acids: CASSPEVCQPQHF. The CDR3 nucleotides are TGTGCCAGTAGTCCCGAGGTTTGCCAGCCCCAGCATTTT.

The chain uses TRBV7-9 and TRBJ2-1; D possibly corresponds to TRBD1 (6 bases). This CDR3 comprises 13 residues. The V gene lost 0 bases and the J gene lost 10 bases, with 10 bases spanning the gap. Germline CDR1 reads SEHNR; CDR2 reads FQNEAQ (reference sequence). The chain's CDR3 is CASSLALTGEQFF. As DNA, the CDR3 is TGTGCCAGCAGCTTAGCCCTTACAGGGGAGCAGTTCTTC.

This chain uses TRBV2 with TRBJ2-7; 8 nucleotides line up with TRBD1. The junction had 7 bases not matched to a gene; V was cut back by 4 bases and J by 5 bases. CDR1 and CDR2 (germline): SNHLY, FYNNEI. CDR3 length equals 14 residues. The CDR3 sequence is CASSAGQGRNEQYF. In DNA form, the CDR3 reads TGTGCCAGCAGTGCAGGACAGGGAAGGAACGAGCAGTACTTC.

This clone occurred a few times. The chain combines TRBV19 with TRBJ1-4, with D perhaps matching TRBD1 (6 bases). This CDR3 region has 16 residues. Germline CDR1 LNHDA, CDR2 SQIVND (reference sequence). With 4 bases removed from V and 4 bases from J, the gap between germline ends came to 16 bases. The CDR3 sequence is CASSTLGGRGNEKLFF. CDR3 in DNA: TGTGCCAGTAGTACCCTCGGGGGCCGGGGTAATGAAAAACTGTTTTTT.

The chain combines TRBV6-1 with TRBJ1-6, with D perhaps TRBD1 (6 bases). Germline values: CDR1 MNHNS, CDR2 SASEGT. The CDR3 covers 17 residues. V lost 4 bases, J lost 0 bases, and 13 bases lay in between. CDR3 bases: TGTGCCAGCAGTGTTGAAGGGGGGAGCTCCTATAATTCACCCCTCCACTTT. Its translation is CASSVEGGSSYNSPLHF.

The chain carries TRBV11-2 and TRBJ2-7, with D possibly being TRBD2 (5 bases). Trimming removed 5 bases at V and 3 bases at J, with 8 bases between. CDR1 and CDR2 from the germline V gene are SGHAT and FQNNGV. This CDR3 region has 12 residues. CDR3 loop: CASSAADYEQYV. The CDR3 DNA reads TGTGCCAGCAGCGCAGCGGACTACGAGCAGTACGTC.

This clone has only one observation. The rearrangement uses TRBV27 and TRBJ2-1; 7 bases fit TRBD1. Germline V gene lookup returns CDR1 MNHEY and CDR2 SMNVEV (reference sequence). The CDR3 is 16 residues long. V gave up 1 base and J gave up 0 bases; unmatched junction bases: 3. CDR3 residues: CASSLYWTGSYNEQFF. CDR3 nucleotide sequence: TGTGCCAGCAGTTTATATTGGACAGGCTCCTACAATGAGCAGTTCTTC.

This chain connects TRBV11-3 to TRBJ2-1; D is unclear. The CDR3 runs to 13 residues. Germline V gene sequence: CDR1 SGHNT, CDR2 YENEEA. Trimming pared 0 bases from V and 5 bases from J, leaving 5 bases between. This CDR3 reads CASSLDLDNEQFF. The CDR3 DNA follows: TGTGCCAGCAGCTTAGATCTAGACAATGAGCAGTTCTTC. Combining the CDR3 with reference TRBV11-3 and TRBJ2-1 gives the whole variable domain EAGVVQSPRYKIIEKKQPVAFWCNPISGHNTLYWYLQNLGQGPELLIRYENEEAVDDSQLPKDRFSAERLKGVDSTLKIQPAELGDSAVYLCASSLDLDNEQFFGPGTRLTVL.

This chain uses TRBV30 with TRBJ2-1; D tentatively reads TRBD1 or TRBD2 (6 bases each). CDR1 and CDR2 (germline): GTSNPN, SVGIG (reference sequence). V was cut by 2 bases and J by 3 bases, with 20 bases left in between. The CDR3 sequence is 17 residues long. Written as DNA, the CDR3 is TGTGCCTGGAGTCCCCCGGGGGCCCGGAATCTCTACAATGAGCAGTTCTTC. Translating gives CAWSPPGARNLYNEQFF.

This clone came up once. The DNA of the CDR3 is TGTGCCAGCAGGGGTAGCGGGGGAACAGATACGCAGTATTTT. Its translation: CASRGSGGTDTQYF. The rearrangement uses TRBV4-2 and TRBJ2-3; 9 bases match TRBD2. This CDR3 has 14 amino acids. CDR1 and CDR2 (germline): LGHNA, YNFKEQ. The V and J ends lost 6 bases and 3 bases, in that order; junction bases with no gene match: 4.

The rearrangement joins TRBV5-4 to TRBJ2-7, with 8 bases fitting TRBD1. The CDR3 is made up of 14 amino acids. The germline gives CDR1 SGHNT, CDR2 YYREEE (reference sequence). J was trimmed by 5 bases and V by 3 bases; bases with no gene match: 7. CDR3 residues: CASSSDRADNEQYF. The DNA of the CDR3 is TGTGCCAGCAGCTCGGACAGGGCCGATAACGAGCAGTACTTC.

This clone was detected once. V and J are TRBV28 and TRBJ2-3; 7 bases agree with TRBD1. The J segment lost 5 bases and the V segment lost 2 bases, leaving 4 bases of the junction unmatched. This CDR3 contains 14 residues. In germline, CDR1 is MDHEN, CDR2 SYDVKM. This chain's CDR3 is CASSLTGVKDTQYF. The CDR3 DNA sequence: TGTGCCAGCAGTTTAACAGGGGTGAAAGATACGCAGTATTTT. Together with reference TRBV28 and TRBJ2-3, the CDR3 gives the full variable domain: DVKVTQSSRYLVKRTGEKVFLECVQDMDHENMFWYRQDPGLGLRLIYFSYDVKMKEKGDIPEGYSVSREKKERFSLILESASTNQTSMYLCASSLTGVKDTQYFGPGTRLTVL.

The chain has TRBV28 and TRBJ2-7; tentative D call: TRBD1 (5 bases). The CDR3 has 13 residues. The V and J ends lost 8 bases and 0 bases respectively, with 11 bases between them. Germline values: CDR1 MDHEN, CDR2 SYDVKM. This CDR3 reads CASLRQTSYEQYF. The CDR3 DNA reads TGTGCCAGCCTCCGACAGACCTCCTACGAGCAGTACTTC.

The chain is built from TRBV11-2 and TRBJ2-5, with 15 bases matching TRBD2. The CDR3 extends over 18 amino acids. V lost 5 bases, J lost 4 bases, and 11 bases stayed unmatched. CDR1 is SGHAT, CDR2 FQNNGV, per germline. CDR3 DNA sequence: TGTGCCAGCAGCCGCGGACTAGCGGGGGGGCGAAACGGAGAGACCCAGTACTTC. Translated, it gives CASSRGLAGGRNGETQYF.

The rearrangement links TRBV7-9 to TRBJ1-1, with D hard to call. The V and J ends lost 8 bases and 4 bases respectively, with 8 bases between them. The V gene's germline CDR1 is SEHNR and CDR2 FQNEAQ (reference sequence). The CDR3 extends over 11 amino acids. Here the CDR3 reads CASEGSTEAFF. CDR3 coding DNA: TGTGCCAGCGAGGGAAGCACTGAAGCTTTCTTT. The full variable domain, its missing parts supplied by reference TRBV7-9 and TRBJ1-1, is DTGVSQNPRHKITKRGQNVTFRCDPISEHNRLYWYRQTLGQGPEFLTYFQNEAQLEKSRLLSDRFSAERPKGSFSTLEIQRTEQGDSAMYLCASEGSTEAFFGQGTRLTVV.

This chain joins TRBV15 and TRBJ2-1; the D call may be TRBD1 or TRBD2 (6 bases each). The CDR3 contains 17 residues. Germline CDR1 reads LNHNV; CDR2 reads YYDKDF (reference sequence). Trimming cost V 0 bases and J 1 base, with 13 bases left between them. CDR3 in amino acids: CATSRDRGTPSYNEQFF. The CDR3 DNA is TGTGCCACCAGCAGAGATCGCGGGACACCTTCCTACAATGAGCAGTTCTTC.

The table lists this clone with a few counts. The chain couples TRBV5-4 to TRBJ1-4, with D unresolved. This CDR3 has 15 residues. V lost 0 bases and J lost 0, with 6 bases in between. Germline loops: CDR1 SGHNT, CDR2 YYREEE (reference sequence). CDR3 in amino acids: CASSLGGATNEKLFF. The CDR3 coding sequence is TGTGCCAGCAGCTTGGGCGGAGCAACTAATGAAAAACTGTTTTTT.

This clone came up a few times. The chain is built from TRBV11-2 and TRBJ2-3; D not resolved. V lost 1 base, J lost 6 bases, and 2 bases lay in between. CDR3 length: 11 amino acids. CDR1 is SGHAT, CDR2 FQNNGV, per germline. As DNA, the CDR3 is TGTGCCAGCAGCTTAGGGGATACGCAGTATTTT. Its translation is CASSLGDTQYF.

This clone was found a few times. The chain carries TRBV7-9 and TRBJ2-2; no clear D gene. The CDR3 runs to 15 residues. V gave up 1 base and J gave up 4 bases, with 10 bases separating them. Germline assignment: CDR1 SEHNR and CDR2 FQNEAQ (reference sequence). The CDR3 region has the DNA TGTGCCAGCAGCTTAGAGGCCTCTTCCACCGGGGAGCTGTTTTTT. Translation gives CASSLEASSTGELFF.

The chain couples TRBV9 to TRBJ1-2; D remains unclear. Germline CDR1 SGDLS, CDR2 YYNGEE. The CDR3 consists of 14 residues. Trimming left V 0 bases short and J 2 bases short, with 8 bases between. In DNA form, the CDR3 reads TGTGCCAGCAGCGTAGACGCAGCCAACTATGGCTACACCTTC. Translating it yields CASSVDAANYGYTF.

This chain connects TRBV11-2 to TRBJ1-1, with 8 bases that match TRBD1. V trimming: 1 base; J trimming: 8 bases; junction bases outside the gene matches: 3. This CDR3 comprises 13 residues. Germline CDR1 and CDR2: SGHAT and FQNNGV. The CDR3 here is CASSLVGDREAFF. Written as DNA, the CDR3 is TGTGCCAGCAGCTTAGTGGGGGACAGGGAAGCTTTCTTT.

This chain links TRBV2 with TRBJ2-4; D possibly corresponds to TRBD2 (7 bases). The CDR3 has 16 residues. V was shortened by 7 bases and J by 2 bases, with 18 bases between the two germline ends. Germline lookup yields CDR1 SNHLY and CDR2 FYNNEI. The CDR3 DNA sequence: TGTGCCAGCACCATAGCGGCGGGGGCTACCAAAAACATTCAGTACTTC. Protein: CASTIAAGATKNIQYF.

This clone was seen a few times. J is TRBJ2-5 and V is TRBV19, with TRBD2 as a possible D gene (5 bases). CDR1 is LNHDA and CDR2 is SQIVND in the germline V gene (reference sequence). CDR3 length: 13 amino acids. Between the trimmed V and J ends, which lost 6 bases and 4 bases, there was a span of 12 bases. The CDR3 region has the DNA TGTGCCAGTAGCCTAACTAGTCTAGAGACCCAGTACTTC. Amino acid sequence: CASSLTSLETQYF.

Written as DNA, the CDR3 is TGTGCCAGCAGTTCCCTCTCGGGGACAGAGACTAACTATGGCTACACCTTC. Residues: CASSSLSGTETNYGYTF. V gene TRBV27 combines with J gene TRBJ1-2; 7 bases line up with TRBD1. Germline trimming cut 4 bases from V and 0 bases from J; bases unmatched to any gene: 11. The CDR3 is 17 amino acids. The germline gives CDR1 MNHEY, CDR2 SMNVEV (reference sequence).

This clone was seen once. This chain joins TRBV6-1 and TRBJ1-2, with unresolved D. Germline CDR1 reads MNHNS; CDR2 reads SASEGT. The V and J ends lost 5 bases and 3 bases respectively, with 4 bases between them. The CDR3 runs 11 residues. CDR3 sequence (DNA): TGTGCCAGCAGTTTGGACTATGGCTACACCTTC. Protein sequence: CASSLDYGYTF.

By sample fraction, this clone is medium-sized. The V call is TRBV14, the J call TRBJ1-2; D possibly corresponds to TRBD1 (6 bases). Trimming pared 3 bases from V and 2 bases from J, leaving 10 bases between. Germline CDR1 reads SGHDN; CDR2 reads FVKESK. The CDR3 sequence is 14 residues long. The CDR3 coding sequence is TGTGCCAGCAGCCACTGGGGGGCCAACTATGGCTACACCTTC. It specifies CASSHWGANYGYTF.

Concerning this clone: Since a much larger clone is just one base distant, this may be a read error. The chain recombines TRBV14 with TRBJ1-4; the D gene is possibly TRBD1 (5 bases). The CDR3 has 14 residues. Per germline, CDR1 SGHDN and CDR2 FVKESK. The V and J ends lost 2 bases and 4 bases respectively, with 8 bases between them. The CDR3, as DNA: TGTGCCAGCAGCCAAAACAGGAATAATGAAAAACTGTTTTTT. Translating it yields CASSQNRNNEKLFF.

The chain recombines TRBV6-5 with TRBJ1-2, with D unresolved. The length of the CDR3 is 12 residues. CDR1 is MNHEY and CDR2 is SVGAGI in the germline V gene. V was cut by 8 bases and J by 4 bases, with 11 bases left in between. The CDR3 reads CASGQQSYGYTF. The DNA of the CDR3 is TGTGCCAGCGGTCAACAGAGCTATGGCTACACCTTC.